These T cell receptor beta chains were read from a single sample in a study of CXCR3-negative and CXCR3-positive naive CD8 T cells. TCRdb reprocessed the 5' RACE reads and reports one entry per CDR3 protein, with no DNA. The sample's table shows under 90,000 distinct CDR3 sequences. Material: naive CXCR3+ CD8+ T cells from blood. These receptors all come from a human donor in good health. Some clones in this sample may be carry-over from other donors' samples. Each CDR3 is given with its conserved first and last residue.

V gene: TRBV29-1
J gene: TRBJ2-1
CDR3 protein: CSAASGGAYNEQFF

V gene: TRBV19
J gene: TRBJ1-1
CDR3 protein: CASKPGGLGTEAFF

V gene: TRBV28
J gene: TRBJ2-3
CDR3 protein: CASSLGPGGDLDTQYF

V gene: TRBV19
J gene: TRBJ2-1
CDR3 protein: CASSIIKGLTYNEQFF

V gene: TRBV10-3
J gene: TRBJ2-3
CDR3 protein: CAISEPPGLGTDTQYF

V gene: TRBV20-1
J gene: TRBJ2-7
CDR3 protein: CSARARDRGYEQYF

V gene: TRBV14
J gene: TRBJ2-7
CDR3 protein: CASSHGGEQYF

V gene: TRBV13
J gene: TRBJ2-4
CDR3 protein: CASKDSSAKNIQYF

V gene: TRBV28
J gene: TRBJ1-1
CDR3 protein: CASSPSMNTEAFF

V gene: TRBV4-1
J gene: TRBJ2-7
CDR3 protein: CASSPPMGPSYEQYF

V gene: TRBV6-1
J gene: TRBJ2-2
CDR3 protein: CARLRWGQGGTGELFF